A single sample is the source of the 22 T cell receptor beta chains below, sequenced in a study of T-cell memory formation after mild COVID-19. TCRdb re-derived calls from the 5' RACE reads in MiXCR, one entry per CDR3 protein. Of a few hundred thousand distinct CDR3 sequences in the sample, around a tenth were seen once. Sequenced input: PBMCs or a T cell subset sorted from them (not recorded which). These receptors came from a man between 18 and 29 years old who had mild COVID-19 (a few samples of this study predate the infection). Cell type and time point are not known.

The chain couples TRBV7-2 to TRBJ2-3; possibly TRBD2 for D (6 bases). V was pared by 6 bases and J by 2 bases, with 18 bases between. Germline V lookup: CDR1 SGHTA, CDR2 FQGNSA. CDR3 length: 16 amino acids. This chain's CDR3 is CASRINIGGATDTQYF. The CDR3 DNA reads as TGTGCCAGCAGAATAAACATCGGCGGGGCCACAGATACGCAGTATTTT.

Only one count was recorded for this clonotype. The rearrangement links TRBV5-6 to TRBJ2-1; D is undetermined. Germline loops: CDR1 SGHDT, CDR2 YYEEEE. The CDR3 runs 15 residues. The V and J ends lost 2 bases and 9 bases respectively, with 18 bases between them. CDR3 amino acids: CASSLQTNVLTEQFF. The DNA of the CDR3 is TGTGCCAGCAGCTTACAGACAAATGTGCTAACTGAGCAGTTCTTC.

This clonotype came up a few times. The chain uses TRBV9 and TRBJ2-7; D ambiguous. Trimming left V 0 bases short and J 5 bases short, with 9 bases between. Germline CDR1 reads SGDLS; CDR2 reads YYNGEE. The CDR3 covers 13 residues. Here the CDR3 DNA reads TGTGCCAGCAGCGTAGGTCCGGCGAACGAGCAGTACTTC. It specifies CASSVGPANEQYF.

The table lists this clonotype with a few counts. The CDR3 protein is CASSPRTGGSYEQYF. In DNA form, the CDR3 reads TGTGCCAGCAGCCCTCGGACAGGGGGCTCCTACGAGCAGTACTTC. The gene calls are TRBV7-7 and TRBJ2-7, with 10 bases aligning to TRBD1. Germline V CDR1 and CDR2: SSHAT, FNYEAQ (reference sequence). The CDR3 has 15 residues. Germline trimming cut 5 bases from V and 0 bases from J; bases unmatched to any gene: 4.

This chain connects TRBV9 to TRBJ2-2, with D perhaps matching TRBD2 (5 bases). V lost 0 bases to trimming and J lost 7 bases, with 10 bases between them. Germline assignment: CDR1 SGDLS and CDR2 YYNGEE. CDR3 size: 14 residues. CDR3 DNA: TGTGCCAGCAGCGTAGACTACCGGGGCGGGGAGCTGTTTTTT. This translates into CASSVDYRGGELFF.

This clonotype was found a few times. This chain connects TRBV27 to TRBJ2-3; tentatively, D is TRBD2 (5 bases). The germline CDR1 and CDR2 sequences are MNHEY and SMNVEV (reference sequence). Trimming took off 1 base at V and 6 bases at J, with 14 bases between the two ends. The CDR3 has 15 amino acids. CDR3 sequence (DNA): TGTGCCAGCAGTTTATTTTCTAGCATTGGGGATACGCAGTATTTT. It is translated as CASSLFSSIGDTQYF.

This clonotype appeared many times. This rearrangement joins TRBV4-2 to TRBJ2-7; no clear D. This CDR3 comprises 12 residues. The germline V and J ends were trimmed by 1 base and 6 bases, with 7 bases remaining between them. CDR1 is LGHNA and CDR2 is YNFKEQ in the germline V gene. The CDR3 DNA follows: TGTGCCAGCAGCCAAGCGGGCAGCGAGCAGTACTTC. Its protein product is CASSQAGSEQYF.

This sequence joins TRBV15 and TRBJ1-6; D is perhaps TRBD1 (6 bases). The CDR3 length is 14 residues. The germline V gene has CDR1 LNHNV and CDR2 YYDKDF (reference sequence). V lost 5 bases and J lost 4, with 9 bases in between. CDR3 residues: CATSADRYNSPLHF. The CDR3 nucleotides are TGTGCCACCAGCGCCGACAGGTATAATTCACCCCTCCACTTT.

This clonotype was counted only a few times. The CDR3 region is CASSYDGGMNNEQFF. CDR3 in DNA: TGTGCCAGCAGTTACGACGGGGGGATGAACAATGAGCAGTTCTTC. The J gene is TRBJ2-1, the V gene TRBV6-2 or TRBV6-3; TRBD2 matches 7 bases. Germline lookup yields CDR1 MNHEY and CDR2 SVGEGT. This CDR3 spans 15 amino acids. V lost 2 bases and J lost 5; bases outside the gene matches: 6.

The rearrangement joins TRBV7-9 to TRBJ2-5, with 10 nucleotides matching TRBD2. Germline trimming cut 5 bases from V and 4 bases from J; bases unmatched to any gene: 7. The CDR3 covers 15 residues. The germline V gene encodes CDR1 SEHNR and CDR2 FQNEAQ (reference sequence). CDR3 sequence (DNA): TGTGCCAGCAGCCCGGAACTAGCGGGGAGAGAGACCCAGTACTTC. It translates to CASSPELAGRETQYF.

The gene calls are TRBV29-1 and TRBJ2-1; either TRBD1 or TRBD2 may fit D (6 bases each). Germline V gene data show CDR1 as SQVTM and CDR2 as ANQGSEA. The CDR3 sequence is 16 residues long. V gave up 7 bases and J gave up 0 bases, with 19 bases separating them. CDR3: CSADRLALSSYNEQFF. The CDR3 DNA is TGCAGCGCCGACAGGCTAGCGCTTAGCTCCTACAATGAGCAGTTCTTC.

This clonotype was seen more than once but under ten times. This rearrangement joins TRBV12-3 or TRBV12-4 to TRBJ2-3; perhaps D is TRBD1 or TRBD2 (5 bases each). Deletions cut 5 bases from V and 4 bases from J, with 16 bases between. The CDR3 covers 15 residues. DNA of the CDR3: TGTGCCAGCAGTCGAGAGGGACGAGCCCCAGATACGCAGTATTTT. The encoded protein is CASSREGRAPDTQYF.

The chain couples TRBV2 to TRBJ1-1; D may be TRBD1 (5 bases). The CDR3 runs 12 residues. Trimming shortened V by 4 bases and J by 11 bases, and 14 bases separated the two germline ends. CDR1 SNHLY and CDR2 FYNNEI come from the germline V gene. The CDR3: CASSGLGVQAFF. The CDR3 region has the DNA TGTGCCAGCAGTGGGTTGGGGGTTCAGGCTTTCTTT.

This clonotype came up a few times. The chain links TRBV3-1 to TRBJ2-1, with 10 bases matching TRBD2. The CDR3 spans 17 residues. The V and J ends lost 7 bases and 10 bases, in that order; junction bases with no gene match: 19. CDR1 is LGHDT and CDR2 is YNNKEL in the germline V gene (reference sequence). This chain's CDR3 is CASTRGSGGTNPREQFF. In nucleotides, the CDR3 is TGTGCCAGCACCCGGGGTAGCGGGGGGACTAACCCTCGGGAGCAGTTCTTC.

This chain links TRBV6-5 with TRBJ2-5; TRBD2 might be the D (6 bases). CDR1 is MNHEY and CDR2 is SVGAGI in the germline V gene. CDR3 length: 16 amino acids. V lost 5 bases and J lost 7, with 23 bases in between. CDR3 sequence: CASSPPTWGGDGTQYF. The DNA of the CDR3 is TGTGCCAGCAGTCCCCCCACTTGGGGCGGGGATGGGACCCAGTACTTC.

The chain combines TRBV6-2 or TRBV6-3 with TRBJ2-5; D gene unclear. V was clipped by 4 bases and J by 5 bases, with 14 bases between them. CDR1 MNHEY and CDR2 SVGEGT come from the germline V gene. This CDR3 is 14 amino acids long. CDR3 DNA: TGTGCCAGCAGTTCATTCAGACATGCGGAGACCCAGTACTTC. Translation: CASSSFRHAETQYF.

The table lists this clonotype with a few counts. This chain uses TRBV7-3 with TRBJ2-2; tentatively, D is TRBD1 (5 bases). The V and J ends lost 1 base and 3 bases respectively, with 9 bases between them. CDR1 and CDR2 (germline): SGHTA, FQGTGA. The CDR3 extends over 15 amino acids. CDR3 loop: CASSLMGLDTGELFF. CDR3 in DNA: TGTGCCAGCAGCTTAATGGGGCTCGACACCGGGGAGCTGTTTTTT.

A single count supports this clonotype. The chain joins TRBV7-2 to TRBJ2-5, with D possibly matching TRBD2 (6 bases). Trimming cost V 5 bases and J 9 bases, with 16 bases left between them. CDR3 length: 13 amino acids. Germline CDR1 is SGHTA and CDR2 is FQGNSA. The CDR3 nucleotides read TGTGCCAGCAGCACGGACGGGAGAGTGCCCCAGTACTTC. Residues: CASSTDGRVPQYF.

This clonotype was counted a single time. A much larger clone differs by one base, so this may be a read error. This rearrangement joins TRBV5-1 to TRBJ2-1; no clear D gene. The CDR3 extends over 14 amino acids. The V and J ends lost 0 bases and 5 bases respectively, with 9 bases between them. Germline V gives CDR1 SGHRS, CDR2 YFSETQ. CDR3 bases: TGCGCCAGCAGCTTGGCCGGGCGCCACAATGAGCAGTTCTTC. Translated, it gives CASSLAGRHNEQFF.

The chain recombines TRBV10-3 with TRBJ2-3, with D possibly being TRBD1 (6 bases). V was cut by 6 bases and J by 2 bases, with 9 bases left in between. Germline V gives CDR1 ENHRY, CDR2 SYGVKD. The CDR3 totals 13 residues. The DNA of the CDR3 is TGTGCCATCAGGGACAGCTACACAGATACGCAGTATTTT. Its protein is CAIRDSYTDTQYF.

CDR3 sequence: CASSLLLADDNEQFF. The CDR3 DNA sequence: TGTGCCAGCAGCTTATTGCTAGCGGATGACAATGAGCAGTTCTTC. The chain is built from TRBV7-9 and TRBJ2-1; 7 bases map to TRBD2. CDR3 length: 15 residues. V was pared by 2 bases and J by 5 bases, with 6 bases of the junction left unmatched. Germline assignment: CDR1 SEHNR and CDR2 FQNEAQ (reference sequence).

This clonotype was seen ten or more times. The chain uses TRBV3-1 and TRBJ1-5; the match to TRBD1 covers 10 bases. CDR3 size: 16 residues. V lost 3 bases to trimming and J lost 6 bases; unmatched junction nucleotides: 8. Germline V gene sequence: CDR1 LGHDT, CDR2 YNNKEL (reference sequence). The CDR3 sequence is CASSQSGTGVFQPQHF. In DNA form, the CDR3 reads TGTGCCAGCAGCCAGTCCGGGACAGGGGTTTTTCAGCCCCAGCATTTT.